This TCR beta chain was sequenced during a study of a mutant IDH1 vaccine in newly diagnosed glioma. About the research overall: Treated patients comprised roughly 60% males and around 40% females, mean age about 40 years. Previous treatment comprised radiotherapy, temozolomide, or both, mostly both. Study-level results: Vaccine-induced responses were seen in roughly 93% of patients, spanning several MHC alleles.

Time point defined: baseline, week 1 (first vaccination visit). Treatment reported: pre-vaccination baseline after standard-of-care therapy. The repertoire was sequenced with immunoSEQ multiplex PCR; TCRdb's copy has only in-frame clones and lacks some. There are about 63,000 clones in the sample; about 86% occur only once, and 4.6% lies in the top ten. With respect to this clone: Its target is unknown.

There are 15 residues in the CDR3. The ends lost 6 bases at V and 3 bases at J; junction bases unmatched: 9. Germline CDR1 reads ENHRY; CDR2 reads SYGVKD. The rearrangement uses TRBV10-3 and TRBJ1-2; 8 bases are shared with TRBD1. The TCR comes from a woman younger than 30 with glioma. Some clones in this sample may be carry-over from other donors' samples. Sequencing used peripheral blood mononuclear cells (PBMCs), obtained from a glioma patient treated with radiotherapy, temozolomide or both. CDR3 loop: CAIRDGTGRHYGYTF. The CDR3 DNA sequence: TGTGCCATCAGGGACGGGACAGGAAGACACTATGGCTACACCTTC.